Detailed here is one T cell receptor (beta chain). Germline assignment: CDR1 SSHAT and CDR2 FNYEAQ (reference sequence). This CDR3 region has 16 residues. Unmatched junction bases numbered 5, after V lost 5 bases and J lost 5 bases. This table comes from immunoSEQ multiplex PCR, and its TCRdb copy is limited to in-frame clones, with some not included. This table holds over 75,000 clones, roughly four fifths found once. The data stem from a study of radiotherapy plus CTLA-4 blockade in lung cancer. The chain combines TRBV7-7 with TRBJ2-5, with 16 bases matching TRBD2. This sequence was found in a human donor with non-small cell lung cancer who had stable disease on radiotherapy plus ipilimumab. Sequenced here: peripheral blood, sampled from a patient treated with radiotherapy plus ipilimumab. Here the CDR3 reads CASSPGLAGGFETQYF. CDR3 DNA: TGTGCCAGCAGCCCGGGACTAGCGGGGGGGTTTGAGACCCAGTACTTC.